This T cell receptor beta chain was captured in a study of OX40 agonist ivuxolimab in advanced cancers. Overall study results and limits: CD8+ T cells (on average) carried more expanded clones than CD4+ T cells. Some of the lowest clonal expansion was seen in partial responders at 0.1-3.0 mg/kg. Circulating CD4+ and CD8+ T cells showed clonal expansion by week 6 at 0.1 to 3.0 mg/kg.

For this clone: As yet, its antigen is unknown.

Produced via immunoSEQ multiplex PCR; TCRdb's table is partial and in-frame only. The table has under 50,000 clones, around 80% seen once. The receptor comes from an adult with an advanced solid tumor such as melanoma, head and neck, liver or kidney cancer. The source was CD4+ or CD8+ T cells sorted from blood, collected in a trial of the OX40 agonist ivuxolimab.

CDR3 sequence: CASSGTGTHSTDTQYF. The CDR3 DNA reads as TGTGCCAGCAGCGGGACCGGGACCCATAGCACAGATACGCAGTATTTT. The chain joins TRBV9 to TRBJ2-3; D possibly matches TRBD1 or TRBD2 (5 bases each). The germline V and J ends were trimmed by 3 bases and 0 bases, with 14 bases remaining between them. This CDR3 is 16 amino acids long. Germline V lookup: CDR1 SGDLS, CDR2 YYNGEE.